This TCR beta chain comes out of a study of T cells in Graves' hyperthyroidism and ophthalmopathy. General study points: Model-based prediction identified ophthalmopathy a median approximately 6.2 months prior to its onset.

The germline gives CDR1 MNHEY, CDR2 SVGAGI. The V gene lost 4 bases and the J gene lost 3 bases, with 16 bases spanning the gap. The CDR3 runs to 15 residues. Clinical symptoms, serum thyroxine and TRAb, thyroid ultrasound and orbital computed tomography were used for the diagnoses. This clonotype was found many times. Its antigen is currently unknown. Amplified regions were TCR beta CDR3 sequences from RNA transcripts. RT-PCR in the first round (using the HTBI primer set) targeted the TCR CDR3. From the multiplex PCR reads, TCRdb called clonotypes with MiXCR, one entry per CDR3 protein. The table includes 350,000 or so distinct CDR3 sequences, roughly 20% detected once.

V is TRBV6-5 and J is TRBJ2-7; the D gene could be TRBD1 or TRBD2 (6 bases each). The receptor was isolated from a middle-aged woman with Graves' ophthalmopathy. The sequenced sample was blood. This CDR3 reads CASSSHREVVYEQYF. In nucleotides, the CDR3 is TGTGCCAGCAGTTCCCACAGGGAGGTAGTCTACGAGCAGTACTTC.